A single sample is the source of the 17 T cell receptor beta chains below, sequenced in a study of naive and memory T cell subsets. Two oligonucleotides, mixed equimolar, formed the beta constant-region primer covering TRBC1 and TRBC2. TCRdb called the UMI-ligation and nested PCR reads again in MiXCR, with one record for every CDR3 protein. The repertoire has approximately 85,000 distinct CDR3 sequences, around 6.5% of them found once; the top ten carry 1.5% to 2%. The sequenced material came from central memory CD4+ T cells from blood. The receptors come from a human donor in good health.

Of note for this clonotype: Lacking the conserved final phenylalanine or tryptophan, this CDR3 likely reflects a read error. The CDR3 DNA follows: TGTGCCAGCAGTTTCTTGGGCGGCAATCAGCCCCAGCATTCT. As protein: CASSFLGGNQPQHS. This sequence joins TRBV28 and TRBJ1-5; D unclear. Germline CDR1 and CDR2: MDHEN and SYDVKM. CDR3 length: 14 residues. V was clipped by 3 bases and J by 2 bases, with 8 bases between them.

There are many counts of this clonotype. The V and J genes are TRBV20-1 and TRBJ2-5; 8 bases align to TRBD2. The CDR3 sequence is 15 residues long. V gave up 3 bases and J gave up 5 bases; unmatched junction bases: 11. The germline V gene has CDR1 DFQATT and CDR2 SNEGSKA (reference sequence). CDR3 in DNA: TGCAGTGCTAGGTCGGGTAGCGGGGTCGGGGAGACCCAGTACTTC. Protein product: CSARSGSGVGETQYF.

This clonotype was observed a few times. This chain links TRBV5-1 with TRBJ2-5; D possibly uses TRBD1 or TRBD2 (5 bases each). Trimming took 4 bases from V and 10 from J, leaving 17 bases between them. The germline V gene encodes CDR1 SGHRS and CDR2 YFSETQ. CDR3 size: 13 residues. In nucleotides, the CDR3 is TGCGCCAGCAGCGGAGACAGCCTGGAGGTCCAGTACTTC. Protein sequence: CASSGDSLEVQYF.

This clonotype was detected a few times. The V and J genes are TRBV7-3 and TRBJ2-4; either TRBD1 or TRBD2 may supply D (5 bases each). Germline loops: CDR1 SGHTA, CDR2 FQGTGA. The CDR3 loop spans 13 amino acids. V shed 4 bases and J shed 8 bases, with 12 bases lying between them. The CDR3 region is CASSSGPSDIQYF. The DNA of the CDR3 is TGTGCCAGCAGCTCGGGACCCTCCGACATTCAGTACTTC.

This chain uses TRBV18 with TRBJ1-2; a possible D gene is TRBD1 (6 bases). The CDR3 loop spans 14 amino acids. CDR1 is KGHSH and CDR2 is LQKENI in the germline V gene. The V end lost 0 bases, the J end lost 8 bases, and 13 bases lay between the germline ends. The CDR3 reads CASSPPGDRRGYTF. CDR3 DNA sequence: TGTGCCAGCTCACCACCGGGCGACAGGAGAGGCTACACCTTC.

This clonotype was seen at least ten times. V is TRBV12-3 or TRBV12-4 and J is TRBJ1-6; unclear D gene. The CDR3 is 13 residues long. V shed 4 bases and J shed 10 bases, with 11 bases lying between them. The CDR3 DNA is TGTGCCAGCAGTTCTTCCGTACGGTCACCCCTCCACTTT. Its protein product is CASSSSVRSPLHF.

Only a few counts were recorded for this clonotype. V and J are TRBV3-1 and TRBJ2-2, with 9 positions matching TRBD2. CDR1 is LGHDT and CDR2 is YNNKEL in the germline V gene (reference sequence). CDR3 size: 16 residues. V was pared by 0 bases and J by 5 bases, with 4 bases of the junction left unmatched. In DNA form, the CDR3 reads TGTGCCAGCAGCCAAGAGGCGGGGGGGCGAACCGGGGAGCTGTTTTTT. Amino acid sequence: CASSQEAGGRTGELFF.

Ten or more counts support this clonotype. This chain uses TRBV10-3 with TRBJ2-5; TRBD1 matches at 7 bases. The CDR3 is 12 amino acids. Germline lookup yields CDR1 ENHRY and CDR2 SYGVKD. V shed 10 bases, J shed 2 bases, and the junction held 4 bases outside the gene matches. CDR3 protein: CATRTGQETQYF. The CDR3, as DNA: TGTGCCACACGGACAGGACAAGAGACCCAGTACTTC.

V is TRBV18 and J is TRBJ2-1; no clear D gene. CDR1 is KGHSH, CDR2 LQKENI, per germline. There are 13 residues in the CDR3. V was trimmed by 4 bases and J by 3 bases, leaving 7 bases between them. The CDR3 region is CASSQDRYNEQFF. The CDR3 nucleotides read TGTGCCAGCTCACAGGACCGCTACAATGAGCAGTTCTTC.

J is TRBJ2-3 and V is TRBV5-6, with 7 bases lining up with TRBD2. Germline assignment: CDR1 SGHDT and CDR2 YYEEEE. V shed 3 bases, J shed 4 bases, and the junction held 5 bases outside the gene matches. This CDR3 is built from 14 residues. The CDR3 is CASSWGGRADTQYF. CDR3 nucleotides: TGTGCCAGCAGCTGGGGGGGACGGGCAGATACGCAGTATTTT.

A word on this clonotype: This could be a read error, since a much larger clone is one nucleotide away. The chain uses TRBV6-6 and TRBJ1-1; D might be TRBD1 (5 bases). Germline V lookup: CDR1 MNHNY, CDR2 SVGAGI (reference sequence). This CDR3 comprises 15 residues. Here the CDR3 reads CVSLRQFQALTEAFF. In DNA form, the CDR3 reads TGTGTCAGCCTCAGACAGTTCCAGGCCTTAACTGAAGCTTTCTTT.

This clonotype has more than one count but fewer than ten. The chain combines TRBV28 with TRBJ2-3; D is possibly TRBD1 or TRBD2 (6 bases each). This CDR3 is 18 amino acids long. Germline values: CDR1 MDHEN, CDR2 SYDVKM. V dropped 1 base and J dropped 6 bases, with 23 bases sitting between them. This CDR3 is CASSLSAVWGAGSDTQYF. In DNA, the CDR3 is TGTGCCAGCAGTTTATCCGCCGTGTGGGGGGCCGGGTCGGATACGCAGTATTTT. Filled out from reference TRBV28 and TRBJ2-3, the complete variable domain reads DVKVTQSSRYLVKRTGEKVFLECVQDMDHENMFWYRQDPGLGLRLIYFSYDVKMKEKGDIPEGYSVSREKKERFSLILESASTNQTSMYLCASSLSAVWGAGSDTQYFGPGTRLTVL.

This clonotype occurred a few times. The chain joins TRBV6-2 or TRBV6-3 to TRBJ2-7, with a weak D call TRBD1 (6 bases). There are 14 residues in the CDR3. Germline V gene lookup returns CDR1 MNHEY and CDR2 SVGEGT. V was shortened by 8 bases and J by 2 bases, with 16 bases between the two germline ends. The CDR3: CASSDRMRAYEQYF. CDR3 in DNA: TGTGCCAGCTCTGACAGGATGAGAGCCTACGAGCAGTACTTC.

The chain joins TRBV7-2 to TRBJ1-1; D is unclear. CDR1 SGHTA and CDR2 FQGNSA come from the germline V gene. The V end was cut by 5 bases, the J end by 11 bases, with 21 bases between. The CDR3 runs 14 residues. CDR3 region: CASSLDGSPVMAFF. The CDR3 DNA is TGTGCCAGCAGCCTCGACGGATCTCCAGTGATGGCTTTCTTT.

This clonotype was seen repeatedly, ten times or more. The chain is built from TRBV20-1 and TRBJ2-7; no firm D call. Germline V lookup: CDR1 DFQATT, CDR2 SNEGSKA (reference sequence). V was trimmed by 5 bases and J by 5 bases, leaving 13 bases between them. This CDR3 has 12 residues. CDR3 loop: CSAYPPSHEQYF. The CDR3 DNA is TGCAGTGCTTACCCCCCGTCCCACGAGCAGTACTTC.

This clonotype was seen many times. The chain links TRBV20-1 to TRBJ2-3, with 7 nucleotides matching TRBD2. Germline V lookup: CDR1 DFQATT, CDR2 SNEGSKA (reference sequence). The CDR3 consists of 17 residues. J lost 3 bases, V lost 3 bases, and 15 bases had no gene match. CDR3 sequence (DNA): TGCAGTGCTAGCGGGAGGTCACCGGGACTGGCAACAGATACGCAGTATTTT. Translated: CSASGRSPGLATDTQYF.

Many counts were recorded for this clonotype. The chain employs TRBV12-3 or TRBV12-4 and TRBJ1-5; TRBD1 aligns across 8 bases. This CDR3 has 13 residues. Trimming removed 8 bases from V and 5 bases from J; junction bases left unmatched: 5. The CDR3 sequence is CASRPGGDQPQHF. CDR3 bases: TGTGCCAGCCGACCAGGGGGCGATCAGCCCCAGCATTTT.